This TCR beta chain was obtained from a study of cytomegalovirus exposure and HLA in healthy donors. The CDR3 has 15 amino acids. Trimming stripped 5 bases from V and 5 bases from J, with 18 bases between. Germline V gene data show CDR1 as SGHAT and CDR2 as FQNNGV. PCR amplification relied on 60 Vbeta primers (plus 13 Jbeta primers). Measured with immunoSEQ multiplex PCR; TCRdb has only the in-frame clones, and not every one. There are some 120,000 clones in the sample; around 70% occur only once, and 4% lies in the top ten. The TCR was taken from a man aged 35-49 years in good health and CMV-seropositive. The gene calls are TRBV11-2 and TRBJ1-1, with D possibly TRBD1 on 6 matching bases. Sequencing was carried out using PBMCs. CDR3: CASSPWGGAETEAFF. Written as DNA, the CDR3 is TGTGCCAGCAGCCCCTGGGGGGGCGCGGAAACTGAAGCTTTCTTT.